In this sample, the clone carrying this T cell receptor (beta chain) turned up many times. This sample is drawn from a study of spatial heterogeneity in lung cancer. Study context: Around 24 months after resection was the median timing of the follow-up PBMC samples, which were sequenced when available.

The study tagged each TCR cDNA molecule with a unique molecular identifier. Each CDR3 protein is one row after TCRdb ran MiXCR on the 5' RACE reads. This sample has approximately 50,000 distinct CDR3 sequences, with roughly 7% found just once. The CDR3 spans 16 residues. Germline CDR1 LGHNA, CDR2 YNFKEQ. V shed 1 base and J 0 bases; nucleotides not matched to a gene: 2. Noted time point: blood at routine non-recurrence follow-up after resection. Tumor, nontumor lung or frozen PBMC supplied whole RNA, sequenced without sorting. The J gene is TRBJ2-2, the V gene TRBV4-2; 7 nucleotides match TRBD1. The sample in question was PBMCs, obtained at follow-up. This clonotype originated in a female donor with early-stage non-small cell lung cancer. In nucleotides, the CDR3 is TGTGCCAGCAGCCAAGGCCAGGGGGCGAACACCGGGGAGCTGTTTTTT. Protein sequence: CASSQGQGANTGELFF.